The source of this TCR beta chain is a study of blood T cell repertoires in COVID-19. Seattle's cohort entered during active infection and was followed longitudinally. This clone was seen once. Sequencing was performed with immunoSEQ multiplex PCR; in TCRdb, only in-frame clones are kept and a portion is missing. The sample includes 130,000 to 150,000 clones, around 79% of them seen just once. The CDR3 spans 15 residues. V dropped 4 bases and J dropped 3; count of bases not matched to a gene: 6. Germline V gene sequence: CDR1 KGHSH, CDR2 LQKENI. This clonotype originated in a woman between 65 and 79 years old with COVID-19, enrolled during active disease. V usage is TRBV18 and J usage is TRBJ2-1; 7 positions match TRBD1. Source material: peripheral blood. CDR3 DNA sequence: TGTGCCAGCTCACAAGACAGGGAGCTCTACAATGAGCAGTTCTTC. It is translated as CASSQDRELYNEQFF.